A single sample gave rise to the 2 T cell receptor beta chains below, sequenced in a study of T cells in Graves' hyperthyroidism and ophthalmopathy. There were TCR beta CDR3 regions amplified from RNA transcripts. Carried out on the TCR CDR3, a first-round RT-PCR used the HTBI primer set. A single record per CDR3 protein comes from TCRdb applying MiXCR to the multiplex PCR reads. The sample contains 530,000 or so distinct CDR3 sequences, about 24% of which appear only once. The sequenced sample consisted of blood. Receptor source: a woman in her 30s with Graves' ophthalmopathy.

This clonotype appeared many times. The chain carries TRBV5-1 and TRBJ2-7; no clear D gene. Trimming shortened V by 1 base and J by 7 bases, and 6 bases separated the two germline ends. This CDR3 has 11 amino acids. Germline assignment: CDR1 SGHRS and CDR2 YFSETQ. CDR3 DNA: TGCGCCAGCAGCTTGTTGGGGGAGCAGTACTTC. This gives the protein CASSLLGEQYF.

This clonotype was recorded many times. A single base separates this from a much larger clone, so it may be a read error. The rearrangement links TRBV20-1 to TRBJ2-5, with 11 nucleotides matching TRBD1. CDR1 is DFQATT and CDR2 is SNEGSKA in the germline V gene (reference sequence). This CDR3 has 13 amino acids. CDR3 coding DNA: TGCAATGCTGGGACAGGGGGAGAGGAGACCCAGTACTTC. Translating it yields CNAGTGGEETQYF.